This T cell receptor beta chain was obtained from a study of blood T cell repertoires in COVID-19. Study background: COVID-19 samples, acute and convalescent, were from the United States, Italy and Spain. T cells, B-cell-depleted T cells, or PBMCs supplied cDNA or gDNA.

Original data processing: It was from reference gene primer amplification that nucleated cell counts were estimated. Produced via immunoSEQ multiplex PCR; TCRdb's table is partial and in-frame only. V, J and clone size are taken as reported in that table, and D and trimming were inferred from the DNA itself. The table includes over 100,000 clones, about 90% detected once. V gave up 4 bases and J gave up 2 bases, with 15 bases separating them. The CDR3 has 15 residues. CDR1 and CDR2 (germline): SEHNR, FQNEAQ (reference sequence). The source is a man aged 45-65 years with active COVID-19. This chain uses TRBV7-9 with TRBJ2-7, with D possibly matching TRBD1 (5 bases). Sequences were obtained from peripheral blood. CDR3 in amino acids: CASSSSGKTAYEQYF. The DNA for the CDR3 is TGTGCCAGCAGCTCTTCAGGGAAGACCGCCTACGAGCAGTACTTC.